Shown below are 4 T cell receptor beta chains from a single sample sequenced in a study of T-cell reconstitution after alpha-beta-depleted transplantation in children. Preparation of the TCRbeta library was carried out with unique molecular identifiers. In TCRdb, the PCR reads were re-called with MiXCR into one record per CDR3 protein. Among over 70,000 distinct CDR3 sequences listed, roughly 8% were seen once. This specimen consisted of PBMCs from the stem cell graft donor, obtained from the stem cell graft. Source of these receptors: a human donor who donated a stem cell graft to a child with congenital amegakaryocytic thrombocytopenia.

This clonotype was counted at least ten times. Here the CDR3 reads CASEGGLGIVYEQFF. Written as DNA, the CDR3 is TGTGCCAGCGAGGGGGGGCTAGGGATAGTCTATGAGCAGTTCTTC. The chain recombines TRBV6-2 or TRBV6-3 with TRBJ2-1; tentative D call: TRBD2 (7 bases). The CDR3 is 15 residues long. CDR1 is MNHEY and CDR2 is SVGEGT in the germline V gene. V dropped 8 bases and J dropped 8 bases, with 22 bases sitting between them.

This clonotype was seen repeatedly, ten times or more. A read error may produce the germline difference seen at one junction end. The chain uses TRBV7-8 and TRBJ1-2; D is ambiguous. CDR1 and CDR2 (germline): SGHVS, FQNEAQ. The CDR3 is 12 residues long. The CDR3: CASSLWSRDFAF. DNA of the CDR3: TGTGCCAGCAGCTTATGGTCCAGAGACTTCGCCTTC.

This clonotype was recorded many times. This chain joins TRBV28 and TRBJ1-1, with D perhaps TRBD1 (5 bases). In germline, CDR1 is MDHEN, CDR2 SYDVKM. This CDR3 comprises 14 residues. Trimming cost V 5 bases and J 4 bases, with 14 bases left between them. CDR3 DNA: TGTGCCAGCAGTCCACCGGGACTGATCACTGAAGCTTTCTTT. Protein: CASSPPGLITEAFF.

This clonotype was recorded many times. The V and J genes are TRBV6-5 and TRBJ2-2; TRBD1 matches at 7 bases. V gave up 4 bases and J gave up 3 bases; unmatched junction bases: 5. Germline loops: CDR1 MNHEY, CDR2 SVGAGI. The CDR3 runs to 15 residues. This chain's CDR3 is CASSFQGDHTGELFF. CDR3 DNA: TGTGCCAGCAGTTTTCAGGGGGATCACACCGGGGAGCTGTTTTTT.